Shown below are 20 T cell receptor beta chains from a single sample sequenced in a study of T cells in Graves' hyperthyroidism and ophthalmopathy. RNA transcripts yielded amplified TCR beta CDR3 regions. First-round RT-PCR targeting the TCR CDR3 was performed with the HTBI primer set. From the multiplex PCR reads, TCRdb called clonotypes with MiXCR, one entry per CDR3 protein. The profile shows roughly 500,000 distinct CDR3 sequences, roughly 16% of them singletons. Sequenced material: blood. These TCRs come from a woman aged 25 to 39 with Graves' ophthalmopathy.

This clonotype was detected ten times or more. The junction and the germline gene differ at one end; a read error may be behind it. The chain recombines TRBV28 with TRBJ1-5; D gene uncertain. The CDR3 length is 12 residues. Germline assignment: CDR1 MDHEN and CDR2 SYDVKM. The CDR3 region is CASSPSTQPQHF. The CDR3 region has the DNA TGTGCCAGCAGTCCGAGCACTCAGCCCCAGCATTTT.

Ten or more counts support this clonotype. The chain links TRBV4-1 to TRBJ2-7; 7 positions agree with TRBD1. The J segment lost 3 bases and the V segment lost 1 base, leaving 3 bases of the junction unmatched. The germline gives CDR1 MGHRA, CDR2 YSYEKL. This CDR3 is built from 14 residues. CDR3 amino acids: CASSQAGGVYEQYF. The CDR3 bases are TGCGCCAGCAGCCAAGCAGGGGGAGTCTACGAGCAGTACTTC.

This clonotype was counted many times. The rearrangement joins TRBV30 to TRBJ2-1; D possibly corresponds to TRBD1 (5 bases). Trimming stripped 3 bases from V and 4 bases from J, with 13 bases between. Per germline, CDR1 GTSNPN and CDR2 SVGIG (reference sequence). This CDR3 has 14 residues. CDR3 DNA: TGTGCCTGGAGCTGGGGCAAACTTTACAATGAGCAGTTCTTC. Protein product: CAWSWGKLYNEQFF.

Worth noting for this clonotype: This could be a read error, since a much larger clone is one nucleotide away. The chain couples TRBV6-1 to TRBJ2-7, with D perhaps assigned TRBD1 or TRBD2 (5 bases each). Germline CDR1 and CDR2: MNHNS and SASEGT. The CDR3 runs to 12 residues. CDR3 DNA: TGTGCCAGCAGTCGGGACCACTACGAGCAGCACTTC. This sequence encodes CASSRDHYEQHF.

This clonotype was counted a few times. This chain connects TRBV6-6 to TRBJ2-1; weak D call: TRBD1 (7 bases). Germline CDR1 is MNHNY and CDR2 is SVGAGI (reference sequence). The CDR3 consists of 15 residues. Between the trimmed V and J ends, which lost 2 bases and 7 bases, there was a span of 15 bases. The CDR3 coding sequence is TGTGCCAGCAGTTACGGAGGGGGCGCGCTTAATGAGCAGTTCTTC. It yields the protein CASSYGGGALNEQFF.

Only a few counts were recorded for this clonotype. This chain joins TRBV15 and TRBJ2-5, with 8 bases fitting TRBD1. Germline trimming cut 0 bases from V and 5 bases from J; bases unmatched to any gene: 8. Germline V gene lookup returns CDR1 LNHNV and CDR2 YYDKDF (reference sequence). This CDR3 is 16 amino acids long. CDR3 residues: CATSRDRNRGWETQYF. In DNA form, the CDR3 reads TGTGCCACCAGCAGAGATAGGAACAGGGGGTGGGAGACCCAGTACTTC. The entire variable domain, with the rest obtained from reference TRBV15 and TRBJ2-5, is as follows: DAMVIQNPRYQVTQFGKPVTLSCSQTLNHNVMYWYQQKSSQAPKLLFHYYDKDFNNEADTPDNFQSRRPNTSFCFLDIRSPGLGDTAMYLCATSRDRNRGWETQYFGPGTRLLVL.

This clonotype showed up many times. V usage is TRBV7-2 and J usage is TRBJ2-3; 7 positions agree with TRBD2. The V gene's germline CDR1 is SGHTA and CDR2 FQGNSA. This CDR3 has 15 amino acids. Trimming cost V 4 bases and J 0 bases; bases outside gene matches: 4. The CDR3 nucleotides are TGTGCCAGCAGCTCTAGCGGAGGGAGCACAGATACGCAGTATTTT. Protein: CASSSSGGSTDTQYF.

This clonotype was seen repeatedly, ten times or more. The chain recombines TRBV7-2 with TRBJ1-1; D unclear. From germline, CDR1 is SGHTA and CDR2 FQGNSA. The CDR3 runs 12 residues. V lost 5 bases and J 3 bases, leaving 7 bases between the germline ends. CDR3 sequence (DNA): TGTGCCAGCAGCCCCTATTACACTGAAGCTTTCTTT. Protein sequence: CASSPYYTEAFF.

Only a few counts were recorded for this clonotype. V and J are TRBV2 and TRBJ2-3; 12 nucleotides align to TRBD2. The germline gives CDR1 SNHLY, CDR2 FYNNEI. The ends lost 2 bases at V and 1 base at J; junction bases unmatched: 13. The CDR3 loop spans 20 amino acids. The CDR3 region has the DNA TGTGCCAGCAGTGAATTGGCTAGCGGGAGGGCCCGCGGGGGCACAGATACGCAGTATTTT. Translation: CASSELASGRARGGTDTQYF. Together with reference TRBV2 and TRBJ2-3, the CDR3 gives the full variable domain: EPEVTQTPSHQVTQMGQEVILRCVPISNHLYFYWYRQILGQKVEFLVSFYNNEISEKSEIFDDQFSVERPDGSNFTLKIRSTKLEDSAMYFCASSELASGRARGGTDTQYFGPGTRLTVL.

This chain uses TRBV7-3 with TRBJ2-5; 9 bases agree with TRBD1. Germline lookup yields CDR1 SGHTA and CDR2 FQGTGA. This CDR3 has 15 residues. Trimming at V came to 1 base and at J to 2 bases, leaving 2 bases not matched to a gene. The CDR3 reads CASSLMGTGQETQYF. The DNA for the CDR3 is TGTGCCAGCAGCTTAATGGGGACAGGGCAAGAGACCCAGTACTTC.

In its sample, this clonotype was seen many times. The rearrangement uses TRBV12-3 or TRBV12-4 and TRBJ2-3; D not certain. Trimming removed 4 bases at V and 2 bases at J, with 10 bases between. CDR3 length: 14 amino acids. DNA of the CDR3: TGTGCCAGCAGTTCCCCTCCCCCCACAGATACGCAGTATTTT. This sequence encodes CASSSPPPTDTQYF.

At least ten counts were recorded for this clonotype. The V gene is TRBV5-1, the J gene TRBJ2-7; TRBD1 matches at 9 bases. Germline CDR1 SGHRS, CDR2 YFSETQ. The CDR3 extends over 15 amino acids. J was trimmed by 1 base and V by 6 bases; bases with no gene match: 8. The CDR3 nucleotides are TGCGCCAGCAAAAGCGGGACAGGGCTTTCCTACGAGCAGTACTTC. As protein: CASKSGTGLSYEQYF.

This clonotype has a count of ten or more. The CDR3 coding sequence is TGTGCCAGCAGTTTTTGGTCCGGGACTAGCGGAGAGACCCAGTACTTC. This gives the protein CASSFWSGTSGETQYF. The genes are TRBV12-3 or TRBV12-4 and TRBJ2-5; 11 nucleotides agree with TRBD2. The CDR3 totals 16 residues. The junction had 7 bases not matched to a gene; V was cut back by 3 bases and J by 4 bases.

This clonotype was observed many times. The chain is built from TRBV20-1 and TRBJ1-5, with D unresolved. This CDR3 has 12 residues. Germline CDR1 and CDR2: DFQATT and SNEGSKA (reference sequence). The V end was cut by 0 bases, the J end by 7 bases, with 7 bases between. The CDR3: CSARDPPQPQHF. In nucleotides, the CDR3 is TGCAGTGCTAGAGATCCCCCCCAGCCCCAGCATTTT.

This clonotype showed up many times. This chain links TRBV28 with TRBJ2-3; TRBD2 matches 8 bases. V lost 5 bases and J lost 6; bases outside the gene matches: 13. Per germline, CDR1 MDHEN and CDR2 SYDVKM. The CDR3 has 16 amino acids. The CDR3 DNA reads as TGTGCCAGCAGTACGGGGGGGGAGGGCCTCGAGGATACGCAGTATTTT. Protein sequence: CASSTGGEGLEDTQYF.

CDR3 in DNA: TGTGCCAGCTCACCCCGGGACAACGCAGGAATCGAGCAGTACTTC. It codes for CASSPRDNAGIEQYF. The chain joins TRBV18 to TRBJ2-7; possible D gene TRBD1, 6 bases. Germline V gene lookup returns CDR1 KGHSH and CDR2 LQKENI. The CDR3 has 15 residues. Deletions cut 3 bases from V and 6 bases from J, with 18 bases between.

This clonotype was seen ten or more times. The chain couples TRBV6-2 or TRBV6-3 to TRBJ2-7; no clear D. Germline values: CDR1 MNHEY, CDR2 SVGEGT. The length of the CDR3 is 12 residues. The germline V and J ends were trimmed by 2 bases and 5 bases, with 7 bases remaining between them. DNA for the CDR3: TGTGCCAGCAGTTACCCAGCCCACGAGCAGTACTTC. Its protein product is CASSYPAHEQYF.

Notes on this clonotype: A much bigger clone sits one base away, suggesting this may be a read error. The chain couples TRBV7-6 to TRBJ2-3; D unresolved. Trimming removed 2 bases at V and 0 bases at J, with 3 bases between. Germline-derived CDR1 and CDR2 are SGHVS and FNYEAQ. This CDR3 region has 13 residues. The CDR3 reads CASSLISTDTQYF. The CDR3 region has the DNA TGTGCCAGCAGCTTAATTAGCACAGATACGCAGTATTTT.

This clonotype was recorded at least ten times. One end of the junction varies from germline; a read error may be responsible. This chain connects TRBV6-1 to TRBJ1-2; a weak D match, TRBD1 (6 bases). CDR1 is MNHNS and CDR2 is SASEGT in the germline V gene. The CDR3 runs 14 residues. The DNA for the CDR3 is TGTGCCAGCAATGAACAGGGAACGAACTATGGCTACACCTTC. It yields the protein CASNEQGTNYGYTF.

This clonotype has ten or more counts. The chain couples TRBV12-3 or TRBV12-4 to TRBJ2-3; D perhaps matches TRBD2 (6 bases). This CDR3 has 15 amino acids. With 7 bases removed from V and 0 bases from J, the gap between germline ends came to 14 bases. CDR3 nucleotide sequence: TGTGCCAGCACCTCTCGGGGACTCAGCACAGATACGCAGTATTTT. It specifies CASTSRGLSTDTQYF.